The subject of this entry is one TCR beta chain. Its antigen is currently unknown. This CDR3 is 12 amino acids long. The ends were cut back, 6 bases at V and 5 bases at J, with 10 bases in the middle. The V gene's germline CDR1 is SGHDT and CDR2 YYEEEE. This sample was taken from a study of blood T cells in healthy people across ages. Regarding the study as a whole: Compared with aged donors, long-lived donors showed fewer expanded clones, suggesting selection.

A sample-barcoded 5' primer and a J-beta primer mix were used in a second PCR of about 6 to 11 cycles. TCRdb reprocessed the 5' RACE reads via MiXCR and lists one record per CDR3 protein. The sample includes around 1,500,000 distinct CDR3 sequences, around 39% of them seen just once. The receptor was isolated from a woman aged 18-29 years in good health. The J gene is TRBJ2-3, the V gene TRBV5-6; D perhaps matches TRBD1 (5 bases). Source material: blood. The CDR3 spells CASTGWGDTQYF. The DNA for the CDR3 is TGTGCCAGCACAGGGTGGGGAGATACGCAGTATTTT.